This TCR beta chain was recorded in a study of human T cells and chemical hapten exposure. Study-wide results and limits: Expanded TCRs made up significantly more big CDR3 similarity clusters than controls did.

Time point noted: patch test 3, about 24 weeks after DPC sensitization. The treatment denotes: therapeutic diphenylcyclopropenone sensitization with weekly scalp DPC. This clonotype turned up a few times. Its target is unknown. At one boundary the junction diverges from the germline segment, which might be a read error. TCRdb reprocessed the RACE reads with MiXCR, giving one entry per CDR3 protein. The sample gives fewer than 200,000 distinct CDR3 sequences, roughly 25% of which show up once; roughly 2% is in the top ten. The receptor's source is a woman younger than 35 with alopecia areata. Some clones in this sample may be carry-over from other donors' samples. Sequences were derived from whole blood, sampled in connection with sensitization to the hapten diphenylcyclopropenone (DPC).

The DNA of the CDR3 is TGTGCCAGCAGCCAAGATCTGGTACCCCTGGGGACTGAAGCTTTCTTT. This encodes CASSQDLVPLGTEAFF. The V call is TRBV4-3, the J call TRBJ1-1; D not certain. Germline V lookup: CDR1 LGHNA, CDR2 YSLEER. The CDR3 totals 16 residues.